Shown below are 29 T cell receptor beta chains from a single sample sequenced in a study of T cell repertoires in cytomegalovirus infection. No antigens are known for them. TCRdb re-derived calls from the reads in MiXCR, one entry per CDR3 protein. The sample records approximately 770,000 distinct CDR3 sequences, 25% to 35% being singletons. The input for sequencing was cultured CD8+ T cells from PBMCs, taken from culture after CMV antigen stimulation. The source is a human donor in good health (CMV status not recorded). Some clones in this sample may be carry-over from other donors' samples.

This clonotype has only a few counts. The chain joins TRBV6-6 to TRBJ1-2, with TRBD1 as a possible D gene (5 bases). V was clipped by 4 bases and J by 6 bases, with 18 bases between them. The CDR3 runs to 15 residues. Per germline, CDR1 MNHNY and CDR2 SVGAGI (reference sequence). CDR3 coding DNA: TGTGCCAGCAGTTTCGGGGCAGCCTCCCAGGATGGCTACACCTTC. Protein product: CASSFGAASQDGYTF.

V usage is TRBV28 and J usage is TRBJ2-7; 12 nucleotides match TRBD1. Trimming took 5 bases from V and 2 from J; bases not matched to a gene: 4. CDR1 is MDHEN, CDR2 SYDVKM, per germline. There are 15 residues in the CDR3. CDR3 nucleotide sequence: TGTGCCAGCAGTCTCCGGGACAGGGGGCCCTACGAGCAGTACGTC. This codes for CASSLRDRGPYEQYV.

This clonotype came up many times. The rearrangement joins TRBV7-2 to TRBJ2-1, with 10 bases aligning to TRBD1. Trimming removed 5 bases from V and 6 bases from J; junction bases left unmatched: 7. The CDR3 is 15 residues long. CDR1 is SGHTA and CDR2 is FQGNSA in the germline V gene. CDR3 residues: CASSRTGGGLNEQFF. The CDR3 DNA reads TGTGCCAGCAGCCGGACAGGGGGAGGGCTCAATGAGCAGTTCTTC.

This clonotype was recorded a few times. The chain employs TRBV4-1 and TRBJ1-2; the D is unclear. The CDR3 covers 14 residues. Germline V gene sequence: CDR1 MGHRA, CDR2 YSYEKL. V was clipped by 4 bases and J by 4 bases, with 13 bases between them. Here the CDR3 reads CASSLPGEPYGYTF. The CDR3 DNA reads TGCGCCAGCAGCCTTCCTGGGGAGCCCTATGGCTACACCTTC.

In its sample, this clonotype was seen a few times. V gene TRBV28 combines with J gene TRBJ2-7, with TRBD2 identical over 7 bases. The junction had 3 bases not matched to a gene; V was cut back by 6 bases and J by 1 base. The CDR3 contains 13 residues. The germline CDR1 and CDR2 sequences are MDHEN and SYDVKM. The CDR3 sequence is CASSALASYEQYV. DNA of the CDR3: TGTGCCAGCAGCGCACTAGCGTCCTACGAGCAGTACGTC.

The chain is built from TRBV6-2 or TRBV6-3 and TRBJ2-7, with D perhaps TRBD1 (5 bases). Trimming took off 4 bases at V and 4 bases at J, with 14 bases between the two ends. The germline gives CDR1 MNHEY, CDR2 SVGEGT. CDR3 length: 14 amino acids. CDR3 sequence: CASSSTPGFYEQYV. CDR3 nucleotide sequence: TGTGCCAGCAGTTCCACGCCAGGGTTTTACGAGCAGTACGTC.

The V call is TRBV7-6, the J call TRBJ1-2; 7 nucleotides align to TRBD1. After removal of 5 bases from V and 5 bases from J, the junction contained 2 bases not matched to a gene. Looked up from germline, CDR1 is SGHVS and CDR2 is FNYEAQ. CDR3 length: 12 residues. The CDR3 is CASSGTAYGYTF. CDR3 DNA: TGTGCCAGCAGCGGGACAGCTTATGGCTACACCTTC.

The genes are TRBV19 and TRBJ2-7; TRBD1 agrees at 8 bases. Germline CDR1 and CDR2: LNHDA and SQIVND (reference sequence). V gave up 1 base and J gave up 4 bases; unmatched junction bases: 6. CDR3 length: 15 amino acids. CDR3 bases: TGTGCCAGTAGTATAGCATCAACAGGGGGTTACGAGCAGTACGTC. This sequence encodes CASSIASTGGYEQYV.

This clonotype was seen only once. The chain is built from TRBV19 and TRBJ2-7; D gene unclear. This CDR3 is built from 14 residues. In germline, CDR1 is LNHDA, CDR2 SQIVND (reference sequence). The V and J ends lost 3 bases and 2 bases respectively, with 11 bases between them. CDR3 region: CASSMVGGAYEQYF. The CDR3 DNA reads as TGTGCCAGTAGTATGGTCGGTGGGGCCTACGAGCAGTACTTC.

This clonotype showed up just a few times. The chain combines TRBV27 with TRBJ1-5, with D possibly matching TRBD1 (6 bases). Germline CDR1 reads MNHEY; CDR2 reads SMNVEV (reference sequence). This CDR3 comprises 17 residues. V was trimmed by 6 bases and J by 0 bases, leaving 18 bases between them. The CDR3 sequence is CASSSLYGGLSNQPQHF. CDR3 bases: TGTGCCAGCAGCTCCCTCTATGGGGGCCTTAGCAATCAGCCCCAGCATTTT.

This clonotype was seen repeatedly, ten times or more. V gene TRBV7-9 combines with J gene TRBJ2-5; D is possibly TRBD1 (5 bases). Per germline, CDR1 SEHNR and CDR2 FQNEAQ (reference sequence). Between the trimmed V and J ends, which lost 5 bases and 5 bases, there was a span of 21 bases. The length of the CDR3 is 16 residues. The CDR3 coding sequence is TGTGCCAGCAGCCTGACCGGATATAGGGGCGAGGAGACCCAGTACTTC. This encodes CASSLTGYRGEETQYF.

This clonotype appeared many times. The rearrangement uses TRBV11-3 and TRBJ2-1; no reliable D call. V gave up 1 base and J gave up 9 bases, with 10 bases separating them. The CDR3 has 13 amino acids. Germline V CDR1 and CDR2: SGHNT, YENEEA. The CDR3 reads CASSLVGASEQFF. CDR3 in DNA: TGTGCCAGCAGCTTAGTCGGAGCGAGTGAGCAGTTCTTC.

CDR3 bases: TGTGCCAGCAGTGATAAAGCGCAGTACTTC. It is translated as CASSDKAQYF. The gene calls are TRBV2 and TRBJ2-7, with no clear D. This CDR3 is built from 10 residues. Germline CDR1 SNHLY, CDR2 FYNNEI. Trimming left V 3 bases short and J 9 bases short, with 6 bases between.

The chain combines TRBV2 with TRBJ2-7; 8 nucleotides align to TRBD1. This CDR3 region has 14 residues. Trimming cost V 4 bases and J 7 bases; bases outside gene matches: 9. Germline CDR1 reads SNHLY; CDR2 reads FYNNEI. CDR3 protein: CASSGGAGGEEQYV. CDR3 DNA: TGTGCCAGCAGTGGGGGGGCAGGGGGCGAAGAGCAGTACGTC.

The V call is TRBV28, the J call TRBJ2-7; TRBD2 might be the D (5 bases). CDR1 and CDR2 (germline): MDHEN, SYDVKM. The CDR3 runs to 15 residues. Trimming took off 6 bases at V and 0 bases at J, with 15 bases between the two ends. CDR3 DNA: TGTGCCAGCAGCCCGATGGGGAGAAACTCCTACGAGCAGTACGTC. Translated, it gives CASSPMGRNSYEQYV.

The rearrangement joins TRBV7-9 to TRBJ2-7; TRBD1 matches 9 bases. Germline values: CDR1 SEHNR, CDR2 FQNEAQ (reference sequence). The J segment lost 6 bases and the V segment lost 2 bases, leaving 5 bases of the junction unmatched. The CDR3 spans 14 residues. CDR3 sequence: CASSLLTGGFEQYF. CDR3 nucleotide sequence: TGTGCCAGCAGCTTACTGACAGGGGGGTTCGAGCAGTACTTC. Full variable domain (missing parts from reference TRBV7-9 and TRBJ2-7): DTGVSQNPRHKITKRGQNVTFRCDPISEHNRLYWYRQTLGQGPEFLTYFQNEAQLEKSRLLSDRFSAERPKGSFSTLEIQRTEQGDSAMYLCASSLLTGGFEQYFGPGTRLTVT.

This clonotype was counted many times. V usage is TRBV7-6 and J usage is TRBJ1-3, with D unclear. This CDR3 spans 16 amino acids. The germline V gene encodes CDR1 SGHVS and CDR2 FNYEAQ. Deletions cut 0 bases from V and 7 bases from J, with 16 bases between. CDR3 in amino acids: CASSLAHFSGRNTIYF. The CDR3 DNA is TGTGCCAGCAGCTTAGCGCACTTTTCCGGGCGGAACACCATATATTTT.

V usage is TRBV4-1 and J usage is TRBJ1-5; the D is unclear. Per the germline V gene, CDR1 is MGHRA and CDR2 is YSYEKL. Trimming took 4 bases from V and 1 from J, leaving 11 bases between them. CDR3 size: 15 residues. The CDR3 loop is CASSRGMGSNQPQHF. CDR3 nucleotide sequence: TGCGCCAGCAGCCGTGGTATGGGCAGCAATCAGCCCCAGCATTTT.

The chain joins TRBV7-3 to TRBJ1-2; D may be TRBD1 (5 bases). The CDR3 loop spans 13 amino acids. Germline V gives CDR1 SGHTA, CDR2 FQGTGA. Trimming pared 5 bases from V and 6 bases from J, leaving 13 bases between. The CDR3 spells CASSPDIYHGYTF. In DNA, the CDR3 is TGTGCCAGCAGCCCGGACATCTACCATGGCTACACCTTC. Combining the CDR3 with reference TRBV7-3 and TRBJ1-2 gives the whole variable domain GAGVSQTPSNKVTEKGKYVELRCDPISGHTALYWYRQSLGQGPEFLIYFQGTGAADDSGLPNDRFFAVRPEGSVSTLKIQRTERGDSAVYLCASSPDIYHGYTFGSGTRLTVV.

This chain joins TRBV20-1 and TRBJ2-3; 9 bases agree with TRBD2. With 5 bases clipped from V and 0 bases from J, the junction kept 9 bases outside the gene matches. The CDR3 totals 16 residues. CDR1 is DFQATT and CDR2 is SNEGSKA in the germline V gene (reference sequence). DNA of the CDR3: TGCAGTGCTCGAATTAGCGGGGGACCTAGCACAGATACGCAGTATTTT. This gives the protein CSARISGGPSTDTQYF.

This clonotype was detected only a few times. This sequence joins TRBV19 and TRBJ2-2; D might be TRBD1 or TRBD2, each matching 5 bases. V was trimmed by 4 bases and J by 1 base, leaving 10 bases between them. This CDR3 is 15 amino acids long. The germline V gene encodes CDR1 LNHDA and CDR2 SQIVND (reference sequence). This CDR3 reads CASSTGTGNTGELFF. In nucleotides, the CDR3 is TGTGCCAGTAGTACTGGGACCGGGAACACCGGGGAGCTGTTTTTT.

This clonotype was seen more than once but under ten times. The chain employs TRBV19 and TRBJ1-1; D is uncertain. The germline V and J ends were trimmed by 3 bases and 7 bases, with 12 bases remaining between them. Germline CDR1 is LNHDA and CDR2 is SQIVND (reference sequence). The length of the CDR3 is 13 residues. This chain's CDR3 is CASSMYLGSEAFF. CDR3 coding DNA: TGTGCCAGTAGTATGTATTTGGGCAGTGAAGCTTTCTTT. Filled out from reference TRBV19 and TRBJ1-1, the complete variable domain reads DGGITQSPKYLFRKEGQNVTLSCEQNLNHDAMYWYRQDPGQGLRLIYYSQIVNDFQKGDIAEGYSVSREKKESFPLTVTSAQKNPTAFYLCASSMYLGSEAFFGQGTRLTVV.

The chain joins TRBV27 to TRBJ2-5, with D unclear. Germline V gene sequence: CDR1 MNHEY, CDR2 SMNVEV (reference sequence). Trimming pared 6 bases from V and 4 bases from J, leaving 9 bases between. The CDR3 runs 12 residues. Here the CDR3 DNA reads TGTGCCAGCAGAAGTAGGCGAGAGACCCAGTACTTC. Amino acids: CASRSRRETQYF.

A note on this clonotype: The junction shows a germline mismatch at one end, possibly a read error. The chain uses TRBV15 and TRBJ1-1; D uncertain. The V gene's germline CDR1 is LNHNV and CDR2 YYDKDF (reference sequence). The CDR3 spans 13 residues. Written as DNA, the CDR3 is TGTGCCGCCGGTCGGCTCATGAAAACTGAAGCTTTCTTT. Translation gives CAAGRLMKTEAFF.

In DNA form, the CDR3 reads TGCAGTGCTAGGGGACAGATAGGGGAGCCTAATGAAAAACTGTTTTTT. Translation: CSARGQIGEPNEKLFF. The genes are TRBV20-1 and TRBJ1-4; 7 nucleotides line up with TRBD1. V dropped 3 bases and J dropped 3; count of bases not matched to a gene: 10. This CDR3 is 16 amino acids long. The germline V gene has CDR1 DFQATT and CDR2 SNEGSKA (reference sequence).

As for this clonotype: A much larger clone sits a single nucleotide away, making a read error possible. CDR3 loop: CASRGTGPNVQFF. The CDR3, as DNA: TGTGCCAGCAGAGGGACAGGGCCTAATGTGCAGTTCTTC. The rearrangement joins TRBV7-6 to TRBJ2-1; 9 nucleotides align to TRBD1. Germline V gene data show CDR1 as SGHVS and CDR2 as FNYEAQ. The CDR3 runs 13 residues.

The V call is TRBV6-6, the J call TRBJ1-4; the match to TRBD1 covers 7 bases. This CDR3 spans 17 amino acids. V shed 5 bases, J shed 3 bases, and the junction held 12 bases outside the gene matches. Germline assignment: CDR1 MNHNY and CDR2 SVGAGI (reference sequence). The CDR3 here is CASSDRGRGSSNEKLFF. CDR3 nucleotide sequence: TGTGCCAGCAGTGACCGAGGCAGGGGGAGTTCTAATGAAAAACTGTTTTTT.

V usage is TRBV4-1 and J usage is TRBJ2-7; D may be TRBD2 (7 bases). Looked up from germline, CDR1 is MGHRA and CDR2 is YSYEKL. CDR3 length: 15 amino acids. V was cut by 3 bases and J by 2 bases, with 14 bases left in between. This CDR3 reads CASSHPGEGAYEQYF. The CDR3 DNA is TGCGCCAGCAGCCACCCCGGGGAGGGGGCCTACGAGCAGTACTTC.

The table lists this clonotype with many counts. V and J are TRBV7-9 and TRBJ1-3, with D uncertain. This CDR3 spans 12 amino acids. CDR1 is SEHNR, CDR2 FQNEAQ, per germline (reference sequence). The V and J ends lost 10 bases and 0 bases respectively, with 7 bases between them. CDR3 DNA: TGTGCCACCGTTCCCTCTGGAAACACCATATATTTT. Its protein product is CATVPSGNTIYF.